These 23 T cell receptor beta chains share one sample of origin, sequenced in a study of blood T cell repertoires in COVID-19 (dated by TCRdb to between 2020 and 2021). The method behind the library was the immunoSEQ multiplex PCR assay. As stored in TCRdb, this immuneACCESS dataset retains in-frame rearrangements with V and J assigned. A fraction of the clones does not appear; measured against another copy, unresolved V genes explain less than half of the discrepancy, and the remainder lacks a known reason. In all, the sample holds under 200,000 clones, and around four fifths of those were seen once. The ten largest clones add up to approximately 7.6% of the sample. Input material: peripheral blood. The receptors derive from a woman older than 75 with COVID-19, enrolled during active disease.

The chain employs TRBV7-9 and TRBJ2-3; TRBD2 agrees at 10 bases. V dropped 2 bases and J dropped 2; count of bases not matched to a gene: 7. Germline values: CDR1 SEHNR, CDR2 FQNEAQ (reference sequence). The CDR3 has 17 amino acids. CDR3 nucleotides: TGTGCCAGCAGCTTACTATCCAGCGGGAGGGTCACAGATACGCAGTATTTT. This gives the protein CASSLLSSGRVTDTQYF.

J is TRBJ1-2 and V is TRBV6-5, with 7 nucleotides matching TRBD1. Germline values: CDR1 MNHEY, CDR2 SVGAGI. CDR3 length: 14 amino acids. The trim removed 0 bases at V and 4 bases at J, leaving 2 bases unmatched. Written as DNA, the CDR3 is TGTGCCAGCAGTTACTCAGACAGGGTCTATGGCTACACCTTC. Translating gives CASSYSDRVYGYTF.

CDR3 amino acids: CASSLTGRGTTDTQYF. For the CDR3, the DNA is TGTGCCAGCAGCTTAACAGGGAGGGGTACCACAGATACGCAGTATTTT. The J gene is TRBJ2-3, the V gene TRBV7-2; the D gene is possibly TRBD2 (7 bases). Trimming shortened V by 2 bases and J by 2 bases, and 14 bases separated the two germline ends. The length of the CDR3 is 16 residues. Germline V gene data show CDR1 as SGHTA and CDR2 as FQGNSA.

Within the sample, this clone is medium-sized. The chain uses TRBV4-1 and TRBJ1-5; no clear D gene. CDR1 and CDR2 from the germline V gene are MGHRA and YSYEKL. The CDR3 runs 14 residues. With 3 bases removed from V and 4 bases from J, the gap between germline ends came to 10 bases. The chain's CDR3 is CASSQVNSNQPQHF. CDR3 coding DNA: TGCGCCAGCAGCCAGGTTAACAGTAATCAGCCCCAGCATTTT.

This sequence joins TRBV7-3 and TRBJ2-5; TRBD1 matches at 7 bases. V gave up 5 bases and J gave up 5 bases; unmatched junction bases: 5. Germline CDR1 is SGHTA and CDR2 is FQGTGA. The CDR3 extends over 13 amino acids. The CDR3 loop reads CASSATGPETQYF. The CDR3 nucleotides are TGTGCCAGCAGCGCGACAGGGCCCGAGACCCAGTACTTC.

J is TRBJ2-1 and V is TRBV7-2; 11 bases line up with TRBD1. Trimming removed 1 base from V and 6 bases from J; junction bases left unmatched: 8. The CDR3 totals 17 residues. The germline V gene encodes CDR1 SGHTA and CDR2 FQGNSA. The CDR3 is CASSLVGGGTGGNEQFF. The CDR3 DNA reads as TGTGCCAGCAGCTTAGTCGGGGGTGGGACAGGGGGCAATGAGCAGTTCTTC. Drawing the rest from reference TRBV7-2 and TRBJ2-1, the complete variable domain is GAGVSQSPSNKVTEKGKDVELRCDPISGHTALYWYRQSLGQGLEFLIYFQGNSAPDKSGLPSDRFSAERTGGSVSTLTIQRTQQEDSAVYLCASSLVGGGTGGNEQFFGPGTRLTVL.

This chain joins TRBV2 and TRBJ2-7; maybe TRBD2 (6 bases). The CDR3 length is 12 residues. Germline V gives CDR1 SNHLY, CDR2 FYNNEI. The V end was cut by 4 bases, the J end by 7 bases, with 11 bases between. DNA for the CDR3: TGTGCCAGCAGTGTTGGAGGGGAGGAGCAGTACTTC. As protein: CASSVGGEEQYF.

This rearrangement joins TRBV5-1 to TRBJ1-2, with TRBD1 matching 10 bases. Germline assignment: CDR1 SGHRS and CDR2 YFSETQ. Trimming took 4 bases from V and 7 from J; bases not matched to a gene: 10. There are 15 residues in the CDR3. The CDR3: CASSTTADRGIGYTF. CDR3 DNA sequence: TGCGCCAGCAGCACCACCGCGGACAGGGGGATTGGCTACACCTTC.

The chain employs TRBV6-6 and TRBJ2-2, with 8 bases that match TRBD1. In germline, CDR1 is MNHNY, CDR2 SVGAGI (reference sequence). The CDR3 runs 15 residues. V lost 6 bases, J lost 6 bases, and 9 bases stayed unmatched. The CDR3 DNA follows: TGTGCCAGCAGACGGACAGGGAATCCCCCCGGGGAGCTGTTTTTT. Translation gives CASRRTGNPPGELFF.

The chain has TRBV10-3 and TRBJ2-7, with 9 bases fitting TRBD2. The germline gives CDR1 ENHRY, CDR2 SYGVKD. J lost 3 bases, V lost 6 bases, and 18 bases had no gene match. This CDR3 has 18 amino acids. In DNA, the CDR3 is TGTGCCATCAGAATAAACACCCCCGGGACTAGCCTTATCTACGAGCAGTACTTC. Residues: CAIRINTPGTSLIYEQYF.

Only a few counts were recorded for this clone. This rearrangement joins TRBV5-1 to TRBJ1-1, with 8 bases matching TRBD1. Losses at the gene ends were 0 bases for V and 0 bases for J; bases not matched to a gene: 4. Germline CDR1 SGHRS, CDR2 YFSETQ. CDR3 size: 16 residues. CDR3: CASSLEAGGVNTEAFF. CDR3 coding DNA: TGCGCCAGCAGCTTGGAGGCAGGGGGCGTGAACACTGAAGCTTTCTTT.

The chain links TRBV19 to TRBJ1-2, with a tentative D call TRBD1 (6 bases). V was shortened by 6 bases and J by 3 bases, with 17 bases between the two germline ends. CDR3 size: 15 residues. CDR1 LNHDA and CDR2 SQIVND come from the germline V gene (reference sequence). The CDR3 reads CASSSQRGQDYGYTF. The CDR3 DNA reads TGTGCCAGTAGCTCCCAGAGGGGACAAGACTATGGCTACACCTTC.

In DNA form, the CDR3 reads TGTGCCAGCACCTACGGGGGGGCAGATACGCAGTATTTT. Translating it yields CASTYGGADTQYF. J is TRBJ2-3 and V is TRBV6-5, with 8 bases matching TRBD2. From germline, CDR1 is MNHEY and CDR2 SVGAGI. J gave up 4 bases and V 7 bases, and 4 bases lay outside the gene matches. The CDR3 has 13 residues.

This clone was counted a few times. This chain links TRBV20-1 with TRBJ2-7, with D perhaps TRBD2 (6 bases). CDR1 DFQATT and CDR2 SNEGSKA come from the germline V gene (reference sequence). The CDR3 has 15 residues. V was clipped by 3 bases and J by 2 bases, with 17 bases between them. The CDR3 DNA is TGCAGTGCTAGTGGCCCCCGGGGGAGAACCTACGAGCAGTACTTC. It encodes CSASGPRGRTYEQYF.

The V gene is TRBV25-1, the J gene TRBJ1-5; D is unclear. Germline lookup yields CDR1 MGHDK and CDR2 SYGVNS. This CDR3 is 13 amino acids long. V was clipped by 1 base and J by 4 bases, with 5 bases between them. The CDR3 spells CASSESGNQPQHF. The CDR3 coding sequence is TGTGCCAGCAGTGAATCGGGAAATCAGCCCCAGCATTTT.

The V gene is TRBV5-1, the J gene TRBJ2-1; tentative D call: TRBD1 (5 bases). CDR1 is SGHRS and CDR2 is YFSETQ in the germline V gene. This CDR3 is 14 amino acids long. V was pared by 4 bases and J by 3 bases, with 11 bases between. CDR3 protein: CASSAPQGYNEQFF. CDR3 bases: TGCGCCAGCAGCGCCCCCCAGGGCTACAATGAGCAGTTCTTC.

This sequence joins TRBV9 and TRBJ1-1; 11 nucleotides line up with TRBD1. This CDR3 spans 14 amino acids. Trimming at V came to 3 bases and at J to 7 bases, leaving 5 bases not matched to a gene. Germline CDR1 and CDR2: SGDLS and YYNGEE. The CDR3 is CASSAGQGAGEAFF. DNA of the CDR3: TGTGCCAGCAGCGCAGGACAGGGGGCCGGTGAAGCTTTCTTT.

This sequence joins TRBV5-4 and TRBJ1-1, with a possible D match to TRBD1 (6 bases). The V gene's germline CDR1 is SGHNT and CDR2 YYREEE (reference sequence). This CDR3 contains 12 residues. V lost 0 bases and J lost 8, with 8 bases in between. The CDR3 sequence: CASSLVDREAFF. The CDR3 bases are TGTGCCAGCAGCTTGGTTGACAGGGAAGCTTTCTTT.

The gene calls are TRBV4-1 and TRBJ1-4; perhaps TRBD1 as D (5 bases). The length of the CDR3 is 14 residues. Trimming removed 3 bases from V and 6 bases from J, with 11 bases in between. Germline V gene lookup returns CDR1 MGHRA and CDR2 YSYEKL. The CDR3 sequence is CASSQEGWDEKLFF. As DNA, the CDR3 is TGCGCCAGCAGCCAGGAGGGGTGGGATGAAAAACTGTTTTTT.

This clone was observed a few times. The chain combines TRBV4-1 with TRBJ1-5, with D possibly matching TRBD1 (5 bases). The germline V gene has CDR1 MGHRA and CDR2 YSYEKL. CDR3 size: 15 residues. V dropped 0 bases and J dropped 9 bases, with 15 bases sitting between them. This chain's CDR3 is CASSQEDGGIWPQHF. The CDR3 coding sequence is TGCGCCAGCAGCCAAGAGGACGGGGGGATATGGCCCCAGCATTTT.

The rearrangement uses TRBV9 and TRBJ2-7, with D possibly being TRBD1 (6 bases). Germline V lookup: CDR1 SGDLS, CDR2 YYNGEE. The V gene lost 0 bases and the J gene lost 0 bases, with 7 bases spanning the gap. This CDR3 region has 14 residues. CDR3: CASSVADSSYEQYF. The DNA for the CDR3 is TGTGCCAGCAGCGTAGCGGACAGCTCCTACGAGCAGTACTTC.

This clone was counted between two and nine times. The chain carries TRBV2 and TRBJ1-5; D might be TRBD1 (5 bases). This CDR3 is built from 12 residues. The ends were cut back, 6 bases at V and 9 bases at J, with 12 bases in the middle. Germline CDR1 and CDR2: SNHLY and FYNNEI. DNA of the CDR3: TGTGCCAGCAGGGGAGGGGTGGGGCCCCAGCATTTT. Translated: CASRGGVGPQHF.

The V call is TRBV3-1 (or the pseudogene TRBV3-2), the J call TRBJ1-6, with D maybe TRBD1 (6 bases). Germline values: CDR1 LGHDT, CDR2 YNNKEL (reference sequence). Trimming cost V 5 bases and J 8 bases, with 16 bases left between them. The CDR3 runs to 15 residues. The CDR3: CASSTTTGYDSPLHF. The CDR3 nucleotides read TGTGCCAGCAGCACCACTACAGGGTATGATTCACCCCTCCACTTT.